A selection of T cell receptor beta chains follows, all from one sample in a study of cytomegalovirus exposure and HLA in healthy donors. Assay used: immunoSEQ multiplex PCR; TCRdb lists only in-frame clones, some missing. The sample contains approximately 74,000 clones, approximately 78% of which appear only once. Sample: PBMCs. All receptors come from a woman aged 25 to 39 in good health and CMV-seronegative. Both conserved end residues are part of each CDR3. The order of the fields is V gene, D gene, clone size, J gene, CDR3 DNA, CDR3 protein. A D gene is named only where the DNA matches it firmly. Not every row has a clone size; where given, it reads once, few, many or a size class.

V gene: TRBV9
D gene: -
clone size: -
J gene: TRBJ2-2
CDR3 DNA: TGTGCCAGCAGCACGAGCAACACCGGGGAGCTGTTTTTT
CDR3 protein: CASSTSNTGELFF

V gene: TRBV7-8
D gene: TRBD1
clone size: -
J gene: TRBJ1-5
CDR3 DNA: TGTGCCAGCAGCACCCGACAGGGTGTGGGGAATCAGCCCCAGCATTTT
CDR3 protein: CASSTRQGVGNQPQHF

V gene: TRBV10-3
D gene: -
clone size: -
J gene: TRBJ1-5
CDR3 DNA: TGTGCCATCAGTGAAGACAGTAGCAATCAGCCCCAGCATTTT
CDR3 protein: CAISEDSSNQPQHF

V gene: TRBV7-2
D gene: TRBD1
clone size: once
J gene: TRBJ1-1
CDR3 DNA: TGTGCCAGCAGCAAGGACAGGGGTCACACTGAAGCTTTCTTT
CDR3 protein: CASSKDRGHTEAFF

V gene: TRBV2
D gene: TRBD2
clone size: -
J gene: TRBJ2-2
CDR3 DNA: TGTGCCAGCAGTGAAGCGGGGGGGCTAGCGGGAGACACCGGGGAGCTGTTTTTT
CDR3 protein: CASSEAGGLAGDTGELFF

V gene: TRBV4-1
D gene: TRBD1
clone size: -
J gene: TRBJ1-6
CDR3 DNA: TGCGCCAGCAGCGTCGGGACAGGGTTCCACTTT
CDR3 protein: CASSVGTGFHF

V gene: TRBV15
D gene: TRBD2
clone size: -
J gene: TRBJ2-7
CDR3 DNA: TGTGCCACCAGCAGAGAAGCGGGGAGGTACGAGCAGTACTTC
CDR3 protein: CATSREAGRYEQYF

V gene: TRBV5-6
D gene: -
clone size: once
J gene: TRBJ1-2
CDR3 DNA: TGTGCCAGCATCGGGTGGAAGGGGCTTCGCCCATATGGCTACACCTTC
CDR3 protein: CASIGWKGLRPYGYTF

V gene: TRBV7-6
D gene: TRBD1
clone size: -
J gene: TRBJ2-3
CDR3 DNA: TGTGCCAGCAGCTTAGATCAGGGGGCGAGTGGGACCACAGATACGCAGTATTTT
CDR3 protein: CASSLDQGASGTTDTQYF

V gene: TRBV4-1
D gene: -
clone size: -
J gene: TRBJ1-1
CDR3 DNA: TGCGCCAGCAGCCAAGCCAGGGAGAACACTGAAGCTTTCTTT
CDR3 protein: CASSQARENTEAFF

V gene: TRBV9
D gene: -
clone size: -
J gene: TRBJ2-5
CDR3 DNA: TGTGCCAGCAGCGTAGAGGACATTGTGGGGACCCAGTACTTC
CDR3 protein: CASSVEDIVGTQYF

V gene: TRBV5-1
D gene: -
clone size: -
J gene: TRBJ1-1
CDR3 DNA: TGCGCCAGCAGCTCTGGACAGATGAACCTTGAAGCTTTCTTT
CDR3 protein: CASSSGQMNLEAFF

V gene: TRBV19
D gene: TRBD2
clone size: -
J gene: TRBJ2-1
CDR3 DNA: TGTGCCAGTAGTACTAGCGGGGGCTACAATGAGCAGTTCTTC
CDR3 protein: CASSTSGGYNEQFF

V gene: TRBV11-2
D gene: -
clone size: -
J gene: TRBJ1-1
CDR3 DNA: TGTGCCAGCAGCTCCCTCGCGAGGTCCGAAGCTTTCTTT
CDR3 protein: CASSSLARSEAFF

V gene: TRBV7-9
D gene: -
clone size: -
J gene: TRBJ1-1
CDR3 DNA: TGTGCCAGCAGCTTCGGACGGGGGAACACTGAAGCTTTCTTT
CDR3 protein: CASSFGRGNTEAFF

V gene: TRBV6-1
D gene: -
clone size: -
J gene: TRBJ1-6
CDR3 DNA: TGTGCCAGCAGAACAGATTTCTCCTATAATTCACCCCTCCACTTT
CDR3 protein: CASRTDFSYNSPLHF

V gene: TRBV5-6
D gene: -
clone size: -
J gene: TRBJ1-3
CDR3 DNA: TGTGCCAGCAGCCCGCCGTCGGGGGGCACCATCTCTGGAAACACCATATATTTT
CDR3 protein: CASSPPSGGTISGNTIYF

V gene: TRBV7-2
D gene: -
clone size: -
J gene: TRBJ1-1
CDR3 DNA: TGTACCAGCAGCTTAGCGTCTGGCAGGGGGAACACTGAAGCTTTCTTT
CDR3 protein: CTSSLASGRGNTEAFF

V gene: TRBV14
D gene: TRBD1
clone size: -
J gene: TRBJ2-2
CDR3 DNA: TGTGCCAGCAGTCCACGGGACAGGAACACCGGGGAGCTGTTTTTT
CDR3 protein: CASSPRDRNTGELFF

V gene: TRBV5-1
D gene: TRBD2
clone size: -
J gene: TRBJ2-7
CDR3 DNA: TGCGCCAGCAGTAGGGCTAGCGGGGGTGGGTACGAGCAGTACTTC
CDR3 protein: CASSRASGGGYEQYF

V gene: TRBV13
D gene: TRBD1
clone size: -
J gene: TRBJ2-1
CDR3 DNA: TGTGCCAGCAGCTTAGAACCGGGACAGGGCCCCCAGGGTATGTACAATGAGCAGTTCTTC
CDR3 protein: CASSLEPGQGPQGMYNEQFF

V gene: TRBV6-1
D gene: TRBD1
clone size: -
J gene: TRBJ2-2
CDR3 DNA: TGTGCCAGCAGTGAAACAGGGACAGGGCTCGGGGAGCTGTTTTTT
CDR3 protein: CASSETGTGLGELFF

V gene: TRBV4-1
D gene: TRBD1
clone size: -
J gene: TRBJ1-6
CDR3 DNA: TGCGCCAGCAGCTCCCGGACAGGGAATGATTCACCCCTCCACTTT
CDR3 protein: CASSSRTGNDSPLHF

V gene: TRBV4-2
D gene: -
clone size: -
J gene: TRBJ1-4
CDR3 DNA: TGTGCCAGCAGCCGGTTATACTCTGGGGGGGAAAATGAAAAACTGTTTTTT
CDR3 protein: CASSRLYSGGENEKLFF

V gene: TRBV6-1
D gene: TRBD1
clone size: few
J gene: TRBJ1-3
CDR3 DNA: TGTGCCAGCAGTACCTTGACAGGGGTTAACACCATATATTTT
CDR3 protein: CASSTLTGVNTIYF

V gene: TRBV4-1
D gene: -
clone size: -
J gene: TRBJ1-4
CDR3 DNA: TGCGCCAGCAGCCAAGAGCCCAGGGGCACTAATGAAAAACTGTTTTTT
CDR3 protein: CASSQEPRGTNEKLFF

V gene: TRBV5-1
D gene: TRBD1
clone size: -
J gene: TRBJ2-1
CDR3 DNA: TGCGCCAGCAGCGCCGGGACAGCCTACAGTGAGCAGTTCTTC
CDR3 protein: CASSAGTAYSEQFF

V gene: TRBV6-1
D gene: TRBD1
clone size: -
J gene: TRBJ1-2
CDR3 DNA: TGTGCCAGCAGCGAAAAACAGGGGACCTCCTATGGCTACACCTTC
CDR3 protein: CASSEKQGTSYGYTF

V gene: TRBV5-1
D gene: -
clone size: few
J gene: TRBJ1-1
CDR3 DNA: TGCGCCAGCAGCTTCGAAGGGGCGACCACTGAAGCTTTCTTT
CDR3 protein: CASSFEGATTEAFF

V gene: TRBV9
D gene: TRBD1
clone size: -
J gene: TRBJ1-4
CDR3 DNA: TGTGCCAGCAGCCCGCGGGGACAGTCTAATGAAAAACTGTTTTTT
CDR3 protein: CASSPRGQSNEKLFF

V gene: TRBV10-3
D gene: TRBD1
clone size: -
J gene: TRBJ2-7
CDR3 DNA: TGTGCCGCCTCACCGGGACAGGGGTACGAGCAGTACTTC
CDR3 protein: CAASPGQGYEQYF

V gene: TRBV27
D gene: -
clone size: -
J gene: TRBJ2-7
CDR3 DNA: TGTGCCAGCAGTTTCGGAGGGGAAGAGAACGAGCAGTACTTC
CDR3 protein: CASSFGGEENEQYF

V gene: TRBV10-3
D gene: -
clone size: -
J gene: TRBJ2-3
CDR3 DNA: TGTGCCATCAGTGCTGGAGCGCGGGAAAGCACAGATACGCAGTATTTT
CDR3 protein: CAISAGARESTDTQYF

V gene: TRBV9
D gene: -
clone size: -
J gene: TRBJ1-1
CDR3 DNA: TGTGCCAGCAGCGTAGATGGGGACTCAGGCGCTTTCTTT
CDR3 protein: CASSVDGDSGAFF

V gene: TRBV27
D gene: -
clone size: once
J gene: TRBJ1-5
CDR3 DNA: TGTGCCAGCAGTCCCGGGGGTCAGCCCCAGCATTTT
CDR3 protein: CASSPGGQPQHF

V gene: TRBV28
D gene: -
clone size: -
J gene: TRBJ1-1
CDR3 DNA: TGTGCCAGCTCCCGGGGGGGCGTGAACACTGAAGCTTTCTTT
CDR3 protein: CASSRGGVNTEAFF

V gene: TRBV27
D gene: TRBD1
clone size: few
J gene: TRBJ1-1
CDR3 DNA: TGTGCCAGCAGTCTACCGGGACAGGAGAACACTGAAGCTTTCTTT
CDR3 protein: CASSLPGQENTEAFF

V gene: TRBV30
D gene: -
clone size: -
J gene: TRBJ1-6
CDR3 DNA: TGTGCCTGGAGTGTTAGGGGTAACACCTATAATTCACCCCTCCACTTT
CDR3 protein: CAWSVRGNTYNSPLHF

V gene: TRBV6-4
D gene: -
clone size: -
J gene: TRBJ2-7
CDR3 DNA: TGTGCCAGCACCGCACCAGGGAACCGATCCTACGAGCAGTACTTC
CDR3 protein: CASTAPGNRSYEQYF

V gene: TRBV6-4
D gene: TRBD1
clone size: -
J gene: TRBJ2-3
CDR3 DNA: TGTGCCAGCAGTGCCGGGACAGACGAAGATACGCAGTATTTT
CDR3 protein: CASSAGTDEDTQYF

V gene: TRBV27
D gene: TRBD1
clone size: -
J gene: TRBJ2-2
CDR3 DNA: TGTGCCAGCAGTTCTTCAGCCTTTATAAACAGGGGGCCCAACACCGGGGAGCTGTTTTTT
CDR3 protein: CASSSSAFINRGPNTGELFF

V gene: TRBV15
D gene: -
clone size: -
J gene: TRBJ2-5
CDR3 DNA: TGTGCCACCAGCAGAGATCAGGGGGGTGGCGAGACCCAGTACTTC
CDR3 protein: CATSRDQGGGETQYF

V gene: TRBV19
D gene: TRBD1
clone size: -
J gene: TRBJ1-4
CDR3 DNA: TGTGCCAGTAACCCGGGACAGGGGGCGGTTGAAAAACTGTTTTTT
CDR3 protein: CASNPGQGAVEKLFF

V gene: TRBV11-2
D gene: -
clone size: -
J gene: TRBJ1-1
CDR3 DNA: TGTGCCGAGGCCTCAAGCGGGAGCACTGAAGCTTTCTTT
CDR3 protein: CAEASSGSTEAFF

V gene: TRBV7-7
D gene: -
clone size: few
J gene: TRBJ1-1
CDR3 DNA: TGTGCTAGCAGTAAACAGGGAAACACTGAAGCTTTCTTT
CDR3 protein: CASSKQGNTEAFF

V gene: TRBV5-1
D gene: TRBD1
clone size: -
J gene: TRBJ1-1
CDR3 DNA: TGCGCCAGCAGCTGGGGTCAGGGACAGGGAGATGGACCGAAGATGAACACTGAAGCTTTCTTT
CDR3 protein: CASSWGQGQGDGPKMNTEAFF

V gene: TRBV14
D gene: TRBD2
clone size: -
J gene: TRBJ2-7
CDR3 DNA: TGTGCCAGCAGCCAAGTCATAGCGGGGGGGCCCGGCGAGCAGTACTTC
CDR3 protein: CASSQVIAGGPGEQYF